Listed here are 32 T cell receptor beta chains from one sample, sequenced in a study of blood T cells in healthy people across ages. PCR was performed a second time for about 7 to 12 cycles using a sample-barcoded 5' primer and a J-beta primer mix. TCRdb reanalysed the 5' RACE reads using MiXCR and keeps one entry per CDR3 protein. The sample lists roughly 1,800,000 distinct CDR3 sequences, just under 50% occurring once. The sample comprised blood. All receptors come from a woman in her forties in good health.

V is TRBV6-6 and J is TRBJ1-2, with TRBD1 matching 9 bases. CDR3 length: 14 amino acids. The J segment lost 6 bases and the V segment lost 4 bases, leaving 6 bases of the junction unmatched. In germline, CDR1 is MNHNY, CDR2 SVGAGI (reference sequence). The CDR3 is CASSSSGTGHGYTF. The CDR3 bases are TGTGCCAGCAGTTCTTCCGGGACAGGGCATGGCTACACCTTC.

This clonotype was found once. V gene TRBV19 combines with J gene TRBJ2-3, with D tentatively TRBD1 (5 bases). The germline V and J ends were trimmed by 5 bases and 7 bases, with 13 bases remaining between them. This CDR3 region has 13 residues. The germline V gene encodes CDR1 LNHDA and CDR2 SQIVND (reference sequence). The CDR3 DNA reads TGTGCCAGTAGTCAAGCAGGGTTGAATACGCAGTATTTT. Encoded protein: CASSQAGLNTQYF.

The genes are TRBV5-6 and TRBJ2-6; 7 positions match TRBD1. Germline V gene lookup returns CDR1 SGHDT and CDR2 YYEEEE. Trimming removed 4 bases from V and 2 bases from J; junction bases left unmatched: 12. The CDR3 sequence is 18 residues long. For the CDR3, the DNA is TGTGCCAGCAGCCCCCTGACAGGGATTACGGCTGGGGCCAACGTCCTGACTTTC. It translates to CASSPLTGITAGANVLTF.

This clonotype was picked up one time. J is TRBJ1-6 and V is TRBV5-4; D possibly corresponds to TRBD1 (6 bases). There are 16 residues in the CDR3. Per germline, CDR1 SGHNT and CDR2 YYREEE (reference sequence). Trimming cost V 3 bases and J 4 bases, with 14 bases left between them. As DNA, the CDR3 is TGTGCCAGCAGCTCGGGGAATGGACAGTATAATTCACCCCTCCACTTT. Translating it yields CASSSGNGQYNSPLHF.

This rearrangement joins TRBV20-1 to TRBJ2-6; possible D gene TRBD1, 6 bases. This CDR3 is built from 14 residues. Trimming took 7 bases from V and 1 from J, leaving 11 bases between them. In germline, CDR1 is DFQATT, CDR2 SNEGSKA (reference sequence). CDR3 bases: TGCAGTGGGAAACAGGGTTCTGGGGCCAACGTCCTGACTTTC. It codes for CSGKQGSGANVLTF.

This clonotype was observed a few times. CDR3 amino acids: CSAVLQETQYF. The CDR3, as DNA: TGCAGTGCTGTCCTCCAAGAGACCCAGTACTTC. V usage is TRBV20-1 and J usage is TRBJ2-5; D gene ambiguous. V was pared by 5 bases and J by 1 base, with 5 bases between. This CDR3 spans 11 amino acids. Germline V gene data show CDR1 as DFQATT and CDR2 as SNEGSKA (reference sequence).

This clonotype was seen more than once but under ten times. The V call is TRBV29-1, the J call TRBJ1-2; 7 bases are shared with TRBD1. The CDR3 sequence is 12 residues long. The junction had 9 bases not matched to a gene; V was cut back by 6 bases and J by 8 bases. Germline V gene lookup returns CDR1 SQVTM and CDR2 ANQGSEA. CDR3 nucleotide sequence: TGCAGCGTCGGAACAGGGGAATGGGGCTACACCTTC. It encodes CSVGTGEWGYTF.

The chain combines TRBV20-1 with TRBJ2-1; D is perhaps TRBD2 (8 bases). V gave up 5 bases and J gave up 8 bases, with 19 bases separating them. There are 14 residues in the CDR3. Germline CDR1 is DFQATT and CDR2 is SNEGSKA (reference sequence). CDR3 DNA: TGCAGTGCTTTCGGGAGGGGGCCCTTCTATGAGCAGTTCTTC. Translation: CSAFGRGPFYEQFF.

With respect to this clonotype: The CDR3 carries no conserved terminal phenylalanine or tryptophan, so it likely arises from a read error. J is TRBJ2-7 and V is TRBV29-1; 12 nucleotides match TRBD1. The germline gives CDR1 SQVTM, CDR2 ANQGSEA. The length of the CDR3 is 15 residues. J lost 2 bases, V lost 4 bases, and 6 bases had no gene match. DNA of the CDR3: TGCAGCGTTGCGTCGGGGACAGGGGGCCCCTACGAGCAGTACTTA. Protein sequence: CSVASGTGGPYEQYL.

This chain joins TRBV6-1 and TRBJ1-2; possibly TRBD1 for D (6 bases). This CDR3 has 15 amino acids. V lost 5 bases and J lost 2, with 15 bases in between. Looked up from germline, CDR1 is MNHNS and CDR2 is SASEGT. Written as DNA, the CDR3 is TGTGCCAGCAGTCCCGGACAGAGCCCGAACTATGGCTACACCTTC. It yields the protein CASSPGQSPNYGYTF.

This clonotype was observed a handful of times. In DNA form, the CDR3 reads TGTGCCAGCAGCCAAGAGAGGAGACAGGGAACCACCTACGAGCAGTACTTC. Translation gives CASSQERRQGTTYEQYF. This chain connects TRBV3-1 to TRBJ2-7; 7 nucleotides align to TRBD1. The V gene's germline CDR1 is LGHDT and CDR2 YNNKEL (reference sequence). This CDR3 has 17 amino acids. Trimming took 0 bases from V and 2 from J; bases not matched to a gene: 10.

V and J are TRBV15 and TRBJ2-2; D possibly corresponds to TRBD2 (5 bases). CDR1 is LNHNV, CDR2 YYDKDF, per germline (reference sequence). V gave up 0 bases and J gave up 5 bases, with 16 bases separating them. The CDR3 consists of 17 residues. CDR3 sequence reads: CATSRDRSGAATGELFF. CDR3 nucleotides: TGTGCCACCAGCAGAGATCGATCTGGAGCGGCTACCGGGGAGCTGTTTTTT.

This chain joins TRBV27 and TRBJ1-2; 8 nucleotides line up with TRBD1. The V segment lost 6 bases and the J segment 0 bases; nucleotides outside the gene matches: 12. Germline lookup yields CDR1 MNHEY and CDR2 SMNVEV (reference sequence). The length of the CDR3 is 17 residues. CDR3 DNA sequence: TGTGCCAGCAGGAGAAGAACTCAGGGGGCAGCTAACTATGGCTACACCTTC. It specifies CASRRRTQGAANYGYTF.

This clonotype was detected a few times. The chain recombines TRBV20-1 with TRBJ2-5; the match to TRBD2 covers 9 bases. The CDR3 length is 14 residues. V was pared by 6 bases and J by 0 bases, with 5 bases of the junction left unmatched. CDR1 is DFQATT, CDR2 SNEGSKA, per germline (reference sequence). The CDR3 spells CSAFAGGNQETQYF. CDR3 bases: TGCAGTGCATTCGCGGGGGGGAACCAAGAGACCCAGTACTTC.

The chain has TRBV7-3 and TRBJ2-3, with TRBD2 identical over 8 bases. V was pared by 7 bases and J by 4 bases, with 10 bases of the junction left unmatched. Germline loops: CDR1 SGHTA, CDR2 FQGTGA. CDR3 length: 15 residues. This chain's CDR3 is CASTSAAGGPDTQYF. CDR3 sequence (DNA): TGTGCCAGCACCTCAGCGGCGGGGGGCCCAGATACGCAGTATTTT.

This clonotype has a handful of counts. This sequence joins TRBV20-1 and TRBJ2-7, with D uncertain. Germline lookup yields CDR1 DFQATT and CDR2 SNEGSKA (reference sequence). V lost 4 bases to trimming and J lost 0 bases, with 10 bases between them. There are 13 residues in the CDR3. CDR3: CSATEESSYEQYF. In DNA, the CDR3 is TGCAGTGCTACCGAGGAAAGCTCCTACGAGCAGTACTTC.

The sample holds many counts of this clonotype. The rearrangement joins TRBV29-1 to TRBJ2-3; D may match TRBD1 or TRBD2 (5 bases each). Germline V gene lookup returns CDR1 SQVTM and CDR2 ANQGSEA. The CDR3 covers 14 residues. V dropped 5 bases and J dropped 0 bases, with 12 bases sitting between them. The CDR3 region is CSVTGLVSTDTQYF. CDR3 nucleotides: TGCAGCGTTACAGGACTCGTAAGCACAGATACGCAGTATTTT.

The chain combines TRBV7-2 with TRBJ1-4; D gene uncertain. The CDR3 contains 14 residues. The germline V and J ends were trimmed by 4 bases and 3 bases, with 9 bases remaining between them. Germline V gene lookup returns CDR1 SGHTA and CDR2 FQGNSA. This CDR3 reads CASSWTASNEKLFF. The CDR3 nucleotides are TGTGCCAGCAGCTGGACCGCTTCTAATGAAAAACTGTTTTTT.

This clonotype has at least ten counts. The chain uses TRBV5-6 and TRBJ2-7, with TRBD2 matching over 9 bases. Germline assignment: CDR1 SGHDT and CDR2 YYEEEE. The CDR3 is 14 amino acids. The J segment lost 3 bases and the V segment lost 4 bases, leaving 5 bases of the junction unmatched. The CDR3 sequence is CASSPSGGFYEQYF. For the CDR3, the DNA is TGTGCCAGCAGCCCGAGCGGGGGGTTCTACGAGCAGTACTTC.

The CDR3 spells CASAHLGQGFNEQFF. CDR3 DNA: TGTGCTAGCGCGCACCTGGGACAGGGGTTCAATGAGCAGTTCTTC. This sequence joins TRBV7-7 and TRBJ2-1; the match to TRBD1 covers 10 bases. The CDR3 is made up of 15 amino acids. Germline V lookup: CDR1 SSHAT, CDR2 FNYEAQ (reference sequence).

This clonotype has more than one count but fewer than ten. The chain couples TRBV20-1 to TRBJ2-1, with 7 positions matching TRBD2. The ends lost 4 bases at V and 2 bases at J; junction bases unmatched: 5. CDR1 DFQATT and CDR2 SNEGSKA come from the germline V gene (reference sequence). The CDR3 length is 14 residues. CDR3 loop: CSATASGPYNEQFF. The CDR3 coding sequence is TGCAGTGCTACGGCTAGCGGTCCCTACAATGAGCAGTTCTTC.

The V call is TRBV5-5, the J call TRBJ2-5; 8 bases line up with TRBD2. This CDR3 is 14 amino acids long. Germline V gene data show CDR1 as SGHKS and CDR2 as YYEKEE (reference sequence). Germline trimming cut 3 bases from V and 4 bases from J; bases unmatched to any gene: 5. Here the CDR3 reads CASSWGGTRETQYF. CDR3 nucleotide sequence: TGTGCCAGCAGCTGGGGCGGGACTAGAGAGACCCAGTACTTC.

The rearrangement joins TRBV27 to TRBJ1-6; 7 nucleotides agree with TRBD1. The CDR3 sequence is 19 residues long. Unmatched junction bases numbered 13, after V lost 5 bases and J lost 0 bases. Germline lookup yields CDR1 MNHEY and CDR2 SMNVEV (reference sequence). The DNA for the CDR3 is TGTGCCAGCAGTCTAGGCGAGGGACAGACGAGCTCCTATAATTCACCCCTCCACTTT. It translates to CASSLGEGQTSSYNSPLHF.

This clonotype was recorded a few times. The junction differs from germline at one of its ends, possibly a read error. The rearrangement links TRBV7-2 to TRBJ2-3, with 7 nucleotides matching TRBD2. The germline V gene encodes CDR1 SGHTA and CDR2 FQGNSA. CDR3 size: 15 residues. The chain's CDR3 is CASSRDGLDTDAQYF. Written as DNA, the CDR3 is TGTGCCAGCAGCCGAGACGGACTAGACACAGATGCGCAGTATTTT.

The DNA for the CDR3 is TGTGCCAGCAGTGAACGATTCTATGGCTACACCTTC. Translated, it gives CASSERFYGYTF. The chain carries TRBV25-1 and TRBJ1-2; D gene ambiguous. Looked up from germline, CDR1 is MGHDK and CDR2 is SYGVNS. There are 12 residues in the CDR3. With 2 bases removed from V and 4 bases from J, the gap between germline ends came to 5 bases.

The chain is built from TRBV14 and TRBJ1-2, with D possibly TRBD1 on 6 matching bases. Trimming took 4 bases from V and 6 from J, leaving 15 bases between them. Germline lookup yields CDR1 SGHDN and CDR2 FVKESK. The CDR3 sequence is 14 residues long. The DNA of the CDR3 is TGTGCCAGCAGCCCCTACAGGGAAAGAGATGGCTACACCTTC. This gives the protein CASSPYRERDGYTF.

V is TRBV6-5 and J is TRBJ2-3; a possible D gene is TRBD2 (6 bases). Trimming took off 4 bases at V and 0 bases at J, with 14 bases between the two ends. CDR3 length: 16 residues. Germline V lookup: CDR1 MNHEY, CDR2 SVGAGI. CDR3: CASSLLGGPSTDTQYF. CDR3 sequence (DNA): TGTGCCAGCAGTTTGCTGGGGGGTCCCAGCACAGATACGCAGTATTTT.

As for this clonotype: The junction departs from germline at one end; a sequencing error may be responsible. Written as DNA, the CDR3 is TGTGCCAGCAACTTGGCCGGGACTACCACCTACGAGCAGTACTTC. Its translation is CASNLAGTTTYEQYF. The rearrangement joins TRBV5-5 to TRBJ2-7, with TRBD2 identical over 7 bases. The CDR3 loop spans 15 amino acids. Germline CDR1 SGHKS, CDR2 YYEKEE (reference sequence).

This clonotype occurred a few times. The rearrangement uses TRBV2 and TRBJ1-2, with D maybe TRBD1 (6 bases). V shed 10 bases and J shed 4 bases, with 13 bases lying between them. This CDR3 comprises 12 residues. Germline V lookup: CDR1 SNHLY, CDR2 FYNNEI. CDR3 region: CAIRDTVYGYTF. DNA for the CDR3: TGTGCCATCCGGGACACGGTCTATGGCTACACCTTC.

This rearrangement joins TRBV12-3 or TRBV12-4 to TRBJ1-1; the D is unclear. The length of the CDR3 is 11 residues. Trimming removed 2 bases at V and 11 bases at J, with 9 bases between. The CDR3 loop is CASSLWVAAFF. CDR3 DNA: TGTGCCAGCAGTTTATGGGTAGCGGCTTTCTTT.

J is TRBJ2-1 and V is TRBV10-3, with 8 bases that match TRBD1. From germline, CDR1 is ENHRY and CDR2 SYGVKD. CDR3 length: 14 amino acids. V gave up 3 bases and J gave up 4 bases; unmatched junction bases: 2. CDR3 in amino acids: CAISEGQGYNEQFF. CDR3 DNA sequence: TGTGCCATCAGTGAAGGACAGGGATACAATGAGCAGTTCTTC.

The chain has TRBV29-1 and TRBJ2-7; D is undetermined. Germline V gene sequence: CDR1 SQVTM, CDR2 ANQGSEA. CDR3 size: 14 residues. Trimming left V 5 bases short and J 1 base short, with 15 bases between. Here the CDR3 DNA reads TGCAGCGTTCTGATTATTTCGGGTTCCTACGAGCAGTACTTC. Protein: CSVLIISGSYEQYF.